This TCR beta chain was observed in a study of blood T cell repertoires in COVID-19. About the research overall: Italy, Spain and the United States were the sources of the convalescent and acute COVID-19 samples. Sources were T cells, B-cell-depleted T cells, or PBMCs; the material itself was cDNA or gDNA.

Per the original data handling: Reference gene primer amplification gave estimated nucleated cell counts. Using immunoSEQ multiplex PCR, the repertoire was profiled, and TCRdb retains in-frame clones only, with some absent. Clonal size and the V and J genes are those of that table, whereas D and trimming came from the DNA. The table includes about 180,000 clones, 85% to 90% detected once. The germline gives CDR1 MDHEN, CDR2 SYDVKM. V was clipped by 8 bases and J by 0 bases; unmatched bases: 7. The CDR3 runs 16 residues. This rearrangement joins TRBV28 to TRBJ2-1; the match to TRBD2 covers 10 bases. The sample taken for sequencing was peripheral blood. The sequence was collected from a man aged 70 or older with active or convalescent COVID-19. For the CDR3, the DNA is TGTGCCAGCCCCCCTAGCGGGAGTCCCTCCTACAATGAGCAGTTCTTC. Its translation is CASPPSGSPSYNEQFF.